This T cell receptor beta chain was observed in a study of CD8+ T cells in alopecia areata. In its sample, this clone was seen a few times. Its target is not known. Study-wide findings and caveats: Affected scalp, especially in alopecia totalis/universalis, had a higher clonality than normal scalp did.

RNA was isolated and reverse transcribed to cDNA, the sequencing template. TCRdb's table, derived via immunoSEQ multiplex PCR, lists solely in-frame clones and lacks some. The profile shows about 150,000 clones, approximately 87% of them singletons. V gave up 4 bases and J gave up 2 bases, with 23 bases separating them. The CDR3 covers 19 residues. Germline lookup yields CDR1 SEHNR and CDR2 FQNEAQ (reference sequence). The source material was CD8+ T cells sorted from blood, sampled at week 0. The source of this sequence is a human donor with alopecia areata. The genes are TRBV7-9 and TRBJ2-2; D may be TRBD2 (5 bases). CDR3 amino acids: CASSSLLVERLLNTGELFF. DNA of the CDR3: TGTGCCAGCAGCTCGCTGTTGGTGGAGCGGCTATTAAACACCGGGGAGCTGTTTTTT.